The 13 T cell receptor beta chains in this list originate from one sample, sequenced in a study of neoadjuvant nivolumab and ipilimumab in lung cancer. Using immunoSEQ multiplex PCR, the repertoire was profiled, and TCRdb retains in-frame clones only, with some absent. The table shows roughly 9,000 clones, with 77% occurring only once. The sequencing here drew on tumor tissue, taken after neoadjuvant nivolumab, alone or with ipilimumab, at or shortly before surgery. These receptors all come from an adult with non-small cell lung cancer.

The sample holds one count of this clone. This chain links TRBV19 with TRBJ1-1; D is uncertain. This CDR3 region has 13 residues. Looked up from germline, CDR1 is LNHDA and CDR2 is SQIVND (reference sequence). The germline V and J ends were trimmed by 7 bases and 4 bases, with 13 bases remaining between them. In DNA form, the CDR3 reads TGTGCCAGTATCGGAAAAGGTAGCACTGAAGCTTTCTTT. Translation: CASIGKGSTEAFF.

This clone appeared a few times. The chain uses TRBV10-3 and TRBJ1-1; 10 positions match TRBD1. This CDR3 comprises 15 residues. Germline loops: CDR1 ENHRY, CDR2 SYGVKD. V lost 5 bases to trimming and J lost 4 bases; unmatched junction nucleotides: 7. CDR3 in DNA: TGTGCCATCAGTCCCGGGACAGGGGCGGGCACTGAAGCTTTCTTT. Translation: CAISPGTGAGTEAFF.

The rearrangement joins TRBV19 to TRBJ2-7, with D unresolved. CDR3 size: 12 residues. The germline V and J ends were trimmed by 4 bases and 6 bases, with 10 bases remaining between them. Germline CDR1 LNHDA, CDR2 SQIVND (reference sequence). The CDR3 spells CASSTRHAEQYF. The CDR3 DNA reads as TGTGCCAGTAGTACCAGACACGCCGAGCAGTACTTC.

V gene TRBV7-9 combines with J gene TRBJ1-5, with D unresolved. This CDR3 has 14 amino acids. V lost 5 bases to trimming and J lost 1 base, with 9 bases between them. Germline CDR1 SEHNR, CDR2 FQNEAQ (reference sequence). In DNA, the CDR3 is TGTGCCAGCAGCCGGACGGAAAGCAATCAGCCCCAGCATTTT. This sequence encodes CASSRTESNQPQHF.

The chain combines TRBV18 with TRBJ2-7, with a weak D call TRBD2 (6 bases). V lost 5 bases and J lost 4, with 18 bases in between. The CDR3 runs 15 residues. Germline V gene sequence: CDR1 KGHSH, CDR2 LQKENI. Here the CDR3 DNA reads TGTGCCAGCTCAGCGGCTAACGTACGGGGGTACGAGCAGTACTTC. Protein: CASSAANVRGYEQYF. Full variable domain (outside the CDR3, taken from reference TRBV18 and TRBJ2-7): NAGVMQNPRHLVRRRGQEARLRCSPMKGHSHVYWYRQLPEEGLKFMVYLQKENIIDESGMPKERFSAEFPKEGPSILRIQQVVRGDSAAYFCASSAANVRGYEQYFGPGTRLTVT.

The genes are TRBV6-5 and TRBJ2-7; 8 bases are shared with TRBD1. CDR1 and CDR2 from the germline V gene are MNHEY and SVGAGI. This CDR3 is 13 amino acids long. Trimming took 6 bases from V and 2 from J; bases not matched to a gene: 3. DNA for the CDR3: TGTGCCAGCAGAGACAGGGGTCCCTACGAGCAGTACTTC. Protein sequence: CASRDRGPYEQYF.

The chain employs TRBV11-2 and TRBJ2-7; the D is unclear. V shed 1 base and J shed 3 bases, with 7 bases lying between them. The length of the CDR3 is 13 residues. Looked up from germline, CDR1 is SGHAT and CDR2 is FQNNGV. CDR3 nucleotide sequence: TGTGCCAGCAGCTTAGGGGCATTCTACGAGCAGTACTTC. Amino acids: CASSLGAFYEQYF.

The chain employs TRBV15 and TRBJ2-7; D remains ambiguous. V dropped 3 bases and J dropped 6 bases, with 9 bases sitting between them. CDR1 is LNHNV, CDR2 YYDKDF, per germline (reference sequence). The CDR3 contains 12 residues. CDR3 DNA sequence: TGTGCCACCAGCAGTCAGTGGGGCGAGCAGTACTTC. Its protein is CATSSQWGEQYF.

The V and J genes are TRBV7-7 and TRBJ2-5; TRBD1 aligns across 7 bases. Germline-derived CDR1 and CDR2 are SSHAT and FNYEAQ (reference sequence). V was pared by 3 bases and J by 1 base, with 5 bases of the junction left unmatched. The length of the CDR3 is 15 residues. In DNA form, the CDR3 reads TGTGCCAGCAGCTTTAGGACAGGTCCCCAAGAGACCCAGTACTTC. It encodes CASSFRTGPQETQYF.

The gene calls are TRBV11-2 and TRBJ2-7; no clear D gene. The germline gives CDR1 SGHAT, CDR2 FQNNGV. V lost 0 bases and J lost 6, with 6 bases in between. CDR3 length: 12 amino acids. DNA for the CDR3: TGTGCCAGCAGCTTAGATCTAGGCGAGCAGTACTTC. This sequence encodes CASSLDLGEQYF.

The rearrangement uses TRBV7-3 and TRBJ2-2; no firm D call. Germline-derived CDR1 and CDR2 are SGHTA and FQGTGA. The CDR3 runs 14 residues. V was pared by 5 bases and J by 0 bases, with 7 bases between. The CDR3 DNA follows: TGTGCCAGCAGCCCTAACGCGAACACCGGGGAGCTGTTTTTT. Protein: CASSPNANTGELFF. Full variable domain (missing parts from reference TRBV7-3 and TRBJ2-2): GAGVSQTPSNKVTEKGKYVELRCDPISGHTALYWYRQSLGQGPEFLIYFQGTGAADDSGLPNDRFFAVRPEGSVSTLKIQRTERGDSAVYLCASSPNANTGELFFGEGSRLTVL.

The genes are TRBV7-2 and TRBJ1-5; 9 bases are shared with TRBD1. The V and J ends lost 5 bases and 5 bases, in that order; junction bases with no gene match: 7. In germline, CDR1 is SGHTA, CDR2 FQGNSA. There are 15 residues in the CDR3. The CDR3 region is CASSPGTGPYQPQHF. CDR3 in DNA: TGTGCCAGCAGCCCTGGGACAGGGCCCTATCAGCCCCAGCATTTT.

This clone turned up a few times. This sequence joins TRBV6-4 and TRBJ1-1; 8 bases fit TRBD1. The CDR3 has 15 amino acids. With V trimmed by 0 bases and J by 0 bases, 0 bases remained unmatched. In germline, CDR1 is MRHNA, CDR2 SNTAGT. This CDR3 is CASSDSTGVNTEAFF. The CDR3 DNA follows: TGTGCCAGCAGTGACTCGACAGGGGTGAACACTGAAGCTTTCTTT.